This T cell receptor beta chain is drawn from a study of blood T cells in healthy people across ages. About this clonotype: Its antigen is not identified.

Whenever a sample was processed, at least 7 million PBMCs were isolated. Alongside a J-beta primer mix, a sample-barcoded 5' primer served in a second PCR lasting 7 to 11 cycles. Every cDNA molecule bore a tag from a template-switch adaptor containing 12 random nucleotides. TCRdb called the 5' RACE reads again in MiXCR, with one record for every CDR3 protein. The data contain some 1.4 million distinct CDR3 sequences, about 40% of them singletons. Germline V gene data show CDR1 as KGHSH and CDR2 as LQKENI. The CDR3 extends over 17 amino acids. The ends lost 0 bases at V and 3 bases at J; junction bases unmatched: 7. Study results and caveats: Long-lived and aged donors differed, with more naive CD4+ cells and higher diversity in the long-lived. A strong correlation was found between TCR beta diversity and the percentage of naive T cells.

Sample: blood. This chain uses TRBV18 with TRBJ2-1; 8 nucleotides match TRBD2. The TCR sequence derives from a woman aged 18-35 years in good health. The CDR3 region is CASSPPGISGGYNEQFF. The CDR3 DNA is TGTGCCAGCTCACCACCGGGAATAAGCGGGGGCTACAATGAGCAGTTCTTC.